A single sample is the source of the 6 T cell receptor beta chains below, sequenced in a study of T-cell memory formation after mild COVID-19. MiXCR was run by TCRdb on the 5' RACE reads, yielding one entry per CDR3 protein. The sample has approximately 480,000 distinct CDR3 sequences, about 20% seen once. The sequenced sample was PBMCs or a T cell subset sorted from them (not recorded which). The receptors were sampled from an adult woman who had mild COVID-19 (a few samples of this study predate the infection). Cell type and time point are not known.

CDR3 in DNA: TGTGCCATCAGCCCAGCGGGAGAGGGAGATACGCAGTATTTT. Translating gives CAISPAGEGDTQYF. V usage is TRBV10-3 and J usage is TRBJ2-3, with TRBD2 matching over 8 bases. The CDR3 loop spans 14 amino acids. Germline V gene data show CDR1 as ENHRY and CDR2 as SYGVKD. V shed 6 bases, J shed 5 bases, and the junction held 7 bases outside the gene matches.

This clonotype occurred a few times. The chain has TRBV10-3 and TRBJ2-1, with D perhaps matching TRBD2 (5 bases). The CDR3 is made up of 13 amino acids. The V end was cut by 10 bases, the J end by 4 bases, with 14 bases between. Germline V CDR1 and CDR2: ENHRY, SYGVKD. CDR3 nucleotide sequence: TGTGCCACCGCTAGAGCGGTATACAATGAGCAGTTCTTC. Its protein product is CATARAVYNEQFF.

This clonotype was seen more than once but under ten times. The rearrangement uses TRBV7-8 and TRBJ2-3; no clear D gene. CDR1 is SGHVS, CDR2 FQNEAQ, per germline. V lost 0 bases and J lost 4, with 14 bases in between. The CDR3 has 16 amino acids. CDR3 sequence (DNA): TGTGCCAGCAGCTTAGCGCTAGTAACGGTGCCAGATACGCAGTATTTT. It codes for CASSLALVTVPDTQYF.

A few counts support this clonotype. CDR3 in amino acids: CASSLLARFTDTQYF. The CDR3, as DNA: TGTGCCAGCAGTTTATTGGCTCGTTTCACAGATACGCAGTATTTT. This chain links TRBV27 with TRBJ2-3; D ambiguous. Trimming took off 1 base at V and 2 bases at J, with 10 bases between the two ends. The CDR3 contains 15 residues. Looked up from germline, CDR1 is MNHEY and CDR2 is SMNVEV (reference sequence).

Here the CDR3 reads CASSFLGSPLHF. CDR3 DNA: TGTGCCAGCAGTTTCTTAGGATCACCCCTCCACTTT. This chain uses TRBV12-3 or TRBV12-4 with TRBJ1-6; D gene unclear. The germline V and J ends were trimmed by 3 bases and 10 bases, with 7 bases remaining between them. The CDR3 length is 12 residues.

This clonotype was found a few times. The V gene is TRBV5-1, the J gene TRBJ2-7; tentatively, D is TRBD1 or TRBD2 (5 bases each). This CDR3 spans 16 amino acids. V lost 4 bases to trimming and J lost 5 bases, with 22 bases between them. Per germline, CDR1 SGHRS and CDR2 YFSETQ. The chain's CDR3 is CASSLDYGQNADEQYF. The CDR3 coding sequence is TGCGCCAGCAGCCTCGACTACGGACAAAACGCGGACGAGCAGTACTTC.